This T cell receptor (beta chain) was sequenced in a study of T cell responses to AZD1222 COVID-19 vaccine. V was trimmed by 6 bases and J by 8 bases, leaving 19 bases between them. This CDR3 spans 14 amino acids. CDR1 and CDR2 from the germline V gene are SGHNT and YENEEA. Sequencing used immunoSEQ multiplex PCR; TCRdb keeps in-frame clones, though not all of them. The sample lists about 86,000 clones, roughly 90% occurring once. The TCR sequence derives from an adult who received the AZD1222 COVID-19 vaccine. The specimen comprised peripheral blood, sampled 28 days after the second AZD1222 dose. The chain links TRBV11-3 to TRBJ1-1, with D unresolved. CDR3 nucleotide sequence: TGTGCCAGCAGTATAATGGGGAATTCTGGGGAAGCTTTCTTT. The encoded protein is CASSIMGNSGEAFF. Based on the CDR3 plus reference TRBV11-3 and TRBJ1-1, the full variable domain is EAGVVQSPRYKIIEKKQPVAFWCNPISGHNTLYWYLQNLGQGPELLIRYENEEAVDDSQLPKDRFSAERLKGVDSTLKIQPAELGDSAVYLCASSIMGNSGEAFFGQGTRLTVV.